This T cell receptor beta chain comes out of a study of blood T cell repertoires in COVID-19. Original analysis: How many nucleated cells were present was estimated from reference gene primer amplification. Generated by immunoSEQ multiplex PCR, the TCRdb table keeps only in-frame clones and is missing some. The V and J calls and the clone size are those of that table, but D and trimming were determined from the DNA. The profile shows around 220,000 clones, over 80% of them singletons. CDR1 WSHSY and CDR2 SAAADI come from the germline V gene. The ends were cut back, 6 bases at V and 2 bases at J, with 10 bases in the middle. The CDR3 is 14 amino acids.

The TCR was taken from a woman aged 40 to 49 who had recovered from COVID-19. The rearrangement uses TRBV10-2 and TRBJ1-4, with D possibly TRBD1 on 6 matching bases. Specimen: PBMCs or T cells enriched from blood (not recorded which). In DNA form, the CDR3 reads TGCGCCAGCAGAACAGGGTGGACTAATGAAAAACTGTTTTTT. Translated, it gives CASRTGWTNEKLFF.